The source of this T cell receptor beta chain is a study of PD-1 blockade in mismatch repair-deficient tumors. The CDR3 covers 16 residues. Deletions cut 4 bases from V and 5 bases from J, with 21 bases between. Germline V gene lookup returns CDR1 SGHDT and CDR2 YYEEEE. Profiling relied on immunoSEQ multiplex PCR, and the TCRdb table lists in-frame clones only, not all of them. The table shows around 68,000 clones, with around 73% occurring only once. Sequences were derived from peripheral blood, sampled 2 weeks after starting pembrolizumab. V usage is TRBV5-6 and J usage is TRBJ2-5; perhaps TRBD2 as D (5 bases). The clonotype originates from an adult with mismatch repair-deficient cancer. The CDR3 nucleotides are TGTGCCAGCAGCGAAGACCTCCGGACTCCCCCGGAGACCCAGTACTTC. Translation gives CASSEDLRTPPETQYF. The full variable domain, in which reference TRBV5-6 and TRBJ2-5 provide the parts outside the CDR3, is DAGVTQSPTHLIKTRGQQVTLRCSPKSGHDTVSWYQQALGQGPQFIFQYYEEEERQRGNFPDRFSGHQFPNYSSELNVNALLLGDSALYLCASSEDLRTPPETQYFGPGTRLLVL.